This TCR beta chain was captured in a study of identical twins. Study-wide findings and caveats: Low generation-probability sequences were in excess among twin-shared out-of-frame alpha sequences.

V was cut by 5 bases and J by 5 bases, with 16 bases left in between. CDR3 length equals 15 residues. Germline V gene sequence: CDR1 SNHLY, CDR2 FYNNEI. Healthy Caucasians provided all donations. Note on this clonotype: Its target is unknown.

TCRdb processed the 5' RACE reads anew with MiXCR; each CDR3 protein has one entry. The table records roughly 1,500,000 distinct CDR3 sequences, more than 30% of them present only once. This sequence originates from a newborn girl in good health. The sample taken for sequencing was cord blood. The V and J genes are TRBV2 and TRBJ2-1, with D tentatively TRBD1 or TRBD2 (5 bases each). The CDR3 spells CASSTGTGPNNEQFF. The CDR3 bases are TGTGCCAGCAGTACCGGGACGGGCCCCAACAATGAGCAGTTCTTC.